This entry lists 20 T cell receptor beta chains sequenced from one sample in a study of blood T cell repertoires in COVID-19. Only in-frame clones appear in the TCRdb table, and some are missing; sequencing was by immunoSEQ multiplex PCR. This sample has more than 95,000 clones, with roughly 84% found just once. The sequenced sample consisted of peripheral blood. Receptors originate from a man aged 60 to 69 with acute or convalescent COVID-19.

The J gene is TRBJ1-3, the V gene TRBV18; D unclear. Germline-derived CDR1 and CDR2 are KGHSH and LQKENI. This CDR3 contains 15 residues. Trimming removed 5 bases at V and 7 bases at J, with 18 bases between. The CDR3 DNA is TGTGCCAGCTCATCGTCCCACGACACCTTGAACACCATATATTTT. This sequence encodes CASSSSHDTLNTIYF.

V and J are TRBV2 and TRBJ2-3; 7 bases are shared with TRBD2. The germline CDR1 and CDR2 sequences are SNHLY and FYNNEI. Trimming removed 8 bases from V and 0 bases from J; junction bases left unmatched: 5. The CDR3 is 14 residues long. The CDR3 is CASGRDRSTDTQYF. DNA of the CDR3: TGTGCCAGCGGGAGGGACCGTAGCACAGATACGCAGTATTTT.

The rearrangement joins TRBV18 to TRBJ2-1; tentative D call: TRBD2 (5 bases). CDR3 size: 13 residues. Per the germline V gene, CDR1 is KGHSH and CDR2 is LQKENI. The ends were cut back, 2 bases at V and 7 bases at J, with 9 bases in the middle. Here the CDR3 DNA reads TGTGCCAGCTCACCAAAGCCGGGGAATGAGCAGTTCTTC. It specifies CASSPKPGNEQFF.

The chain is built from TRBV6-1 and TRBJ2-7; 11 bases line up with TRBD2. The CDR3 runs 16 residues. V shed 4 bases, J shed 0 bases, and the junction held 5 bases outside the gene matches. Germline V gene data show CDR1 as MNHNS and CDR2 as SASEGT. In nucleotides, the CDR3 is TGTGCCAGCAGTGTGACTAGCGGGGTGAGCTCCTACGAGCAGTACTTC. Residues: CASSVTSGVSSYEQYF.

This clone was counted only a few times. The chain combines TRBV7-2 with TRBJ2-7, with D maybe TRBD1 (5 bases). The CDR3 extends over 13 amino acids. CDR1 is SGHTA and CDR2 is FQGNSA in the germline V gene. V lost 5 bases and J lost 0, with 8 bases in between. DNA of the CDR3: TGTGCCAGCAGCCTCGACAGCTCCTACGAGCAGTACGTC. As protein: CASSLDSSYEQYV.

This chain joins TRBV11-3 and TRBJ1-1; possible D gene TRBD1, 6 bases. The CDR3 extends over 16 amino acids. Per germline, CDR1 SGHNT and CDR2 YENEEA. The V gene lost 2 bases and the J gene lost 5 bases, with 18 bases spanning the gap. CDR3 amino acids: CASSLSPGAPLTEAFF. The CDR3 region has the DNA TGTGCCAGCAGCTTATCCCCAGGGGCGCCCCTTACTGAAGCTTTCTTT.

The CDR3 sequence is CATGGTGLYNEQFF. CDR3 DNA sequence: TGTGCCACGGGGGGAACGGGATTATACAATGAGCAGTTCTTC. V usage is TRBV15 and J usage is TRBJ2-1; a weak D match, TRBD2 (6 bases). CDR3 size: 14 residues. V was shortened by 9 bases and J by 4 bases, with 16 bases between the two germline ends. Germline V gene sequence: CDR1 LNHNV, CDR2 YYDKDF (reference sequence).

V gene TRBV4-1 combines with J gene TRBJ1-6, with 9 bases matching TRBD1. The V gene's germline CDR1 is MGHRA and CDR2 YSYEKL. The length of the CDR3 is 17 residues. The V gene end was trimmed by 0 bases and the J gene end by 4 bases; junction bases not matched to a gene: 4. CDR3 sequence: CASSQEGQGPYNSPLHF. The CDR3 DNA sequence: TGCGCCAGCAGCCAAGAAGGACAGGGGCCTTATAATTCACCCCTCCACTTT.

J is TRBJ1-5 and V is TRBV12-3 or TRBV12-4, with D possibly being TRBD1 (6 bases). The CDR3 length is 12 residues. V lost 6 bases and J 6 bases, leaving 9 bases between the germline ends. The CDR3 loop is CASRYRAQPQHF. Here the CDR3 DNA reads TGTGCCAGCAGGTACAGGGCTCAGCCCCAGCATTTT.

The rearrangement joins TRBV12-5 to TRBJ2-5; unclear D gene. From germline, CDR1 is LGHNT and CDR2 FRNRAP. The CDR3 has 13 amino acids. Between the trimmed V and J ends, which lost 3 bases and 1 base, there was a span of 6 bases. The CDR3 is CASGLSGQETQYF. Written as DNA, the CDR3 is TGTGCTAGTGGTTTATCAGGCCAAGAGACCCAGTACTTC.

The genes are TRBV5-6 and TRBJ1-2; TRBD1 matches 7 bases. This CDR3 contains 13 residues. V was pared by 2 bases and J by 6 bases, with 4 bases of the junction left unmatched. The germline CDR1 and CDR2 sequences are SGHDT and YYEEEE. The CDR3 DNA follows: TGTGCCAGCAGCTTCGGGACAGTCAATGGCTACACCTTC. Its translation is CASSFGTVNGYTF. The full variable domain, in which reference TRBV5-6 and TRBJ1-2 provide the parts outside the CDR3, is DAGVTQSPTHLIKTRGQQVTLRCSPKSGHDTVSWYQQALGQGPQFIFQYYEEEERQRGNFPDRFSGHQFPNYSSELNVNALLLGDSALYLCASSFGTVNGYTFGSGTRLTVV.

Comment on this clone: The same CDR3 can be traced to other DNA sequences in this sample. The rearrangement uses TRBV2 and TRBJ1-5; D perhaps matches TRBD1 (5 bases). The CDR3 contains 13 residues. The germline gives CDR1 SNHLY, CDR2 FYNNEI. Trimming cost V 6 bases and J 1 base, with 7 bases left between them. The CDR3 loop reads CASRRDSNQPQHF. The CDR3 DNA follows: TGTGCCAGCAGGCGGGACAGCAATCAGCCCCAGCATTTT.

V usage is TRBV7-9 and J usage is TRBJ2-5, with D hard to call. Germline V lookup: CDR1 SEHNR, CDR2 FQNEAQ (reference sequence). This CDR3 comprises 15 residues. V dropped 5 bases and J dropped 5 bases, with 18 bases sitting between them. The CDR3 here is CASSPGVSVLETQYF. CDR3 DNA sequence: TGTGCCAGCAGCCCTGGTGTTTCGGTTTTGGAGACCCAGTACTTC.

Turning to this clone: The junction shows a germline mismatch at one end, possibly a read error. J is TRBJ2-5 and V is TRBV30; 8 nucleotides match TRBD2. Per the germline V gene, CDR1 is GTSNPN and CDR2 is SVGIG (reference sequence). This CDR3 is built from 11 residues. The chain's CDR3 is CAAGAGEAQYF. In DNA, the CDR3 is TGTGCCGCGGGAGCGGGAGAGGCCCAGTACTTC.

The DNA of the CDR3 is TGTGCCAGCAGTGAAGCGGCAGGGGCGGCTGAAGCTTTCTTT. Protein product: CASSEAAGAAEAFF. This chain uses TRBV2 with TRBJ1-1; D may be TRBD1 (6 bases). Germline V gene data show CDR1 as SNHLY and CDR2 as FYNNEI. The CDR3 extends over 14 amino acids. The V and J ends lost 0 bases and 6 bases respectively, with 11 bases between them.

This chain joins TRBV6-5 and TRBJ2-5; TRBD1 aligns across 7 bases. Germline trimming cut 6 bases from V and 1 base from J; bases unmatched to any gene: 8. Germline V gives CDR1 MNHEY, CDR2 SVGAGI. This CDR3 is 15 amino acids long. This CDR3 reads CASSRGRGRQETQYF. CDR3 sequence (DNA): TGTGCCAGCAGCCGCGGTAGGGGGCGCCAAGAGACCCAGTACTTC.

The CDR3 reads CASSTDRGMSEQYV. CDR3 DNA: TGTGCCAGCAGTACGGACAGGGGAATGAGCGAGCAGTACGTC. The chain employs TRBV6-5 and TRBJ2-7; 9 positions agree with TRBD1. CDR3 length: 14 residues. Per germline, CDR1 MNHEY and CDR2 SVGAGI. After removal of 5 bases from V and 6 bases from J, the junction contained 8 bases not matched to a gene.

This clone has a handful of counts. The chain carries TRBV7-8 and TRBJ2-5; TRBD2 agrees at 8 bases. The germline CDR1 and CDR2 sequences are SGHVS and FQNEAQ. After removal of 1 base from V and 3 bases from J, the junction contained 10 bases not matched to a gene. The CDR3 has 17 residues. CDR3 sequence (DNA): TGTGCCAGCAGCTTAGGTCTCGGGAGGGCCCGGAAAGAGACCCAGTACTTC. Amino acid sequence: CASSLGLGRARKETQYF.

J is TRBJ2-3 and V is TRBV7-2; 10 bases map to TRBD2. CDR3 length: 15 residues. Unmatched junction bases numbered 2, after V lost 1 base and J lost 4 bases. Germline V gives CDR1 SGHTA, CDR2 FQGNSA. DNA for the CDR3: TGTGCCAGCAGCTTAGGGCTAGCGGGAGCAGATACGCAGTATTTT. Translating it yields CASSLGLAGADTQYF.

The V gene is TRBV18, the J gene TRBJ2-1, with TRBD2 identical over 8 bases. V lost 10 bases to trimming and J lost 4 bases; unmatched junction nucleotides: 9. The germline V gene has CDR1 KGHSH and CDR2 LQKENI. The CDR3 spans 14 residues. CDR3 bases: TGTGCCACCAGTCAAGCGGGAGAATACAATGAGCAGTTCTTC. It yields the protein CATSQAGEYNEQFF.